These 17 T cell receptor beta chains share one sample of origin, sequenced in a study of T cells in Graves' hyperthyroidism and ophthalmopathy. The TCR beta CDR3 regions underwent amplification using RNA transcripts as the source. First-round RT-PCR with HTBI primers amplified the TCR CDR3 region. A single record per CDR3 protein comes from TCRdb applying MiXCR to the multiplex PCR reads. The sample holds fewer than 900,000 distinct CDR3 sequences; about 16% are singletons and the top ten take approximately 8.4%. The sample comprised blood. The receptor source for this set is a man aged 18 to 29 with Graves' hyperthyroidism.

The chain uses TRBV5-5 and TRBJ1-1; TRBD1 aligns across 9 bases. The junction had 17 bases not matched to a gene; V was cut back by 4 bases and J by 1 base. Looked up from germline, CDR1 is SGHKS and CDR2 is YYEKEE (reference sequence). The CDR3 length is 19 residues. CDR3 sequence reads: CASSPGIPGQGRKNTEAFF. CDR3 in DNA: TGTGCCAGCAGCCCAGGGATTCCGGGACAGGGACGGAAGAACACTGAAGCTTTCTTT.

This clonotype was recorded a few times. V is TRBV6-2 or TRBV6-3 and J is TRBJ2-3; 7 nucleotides match TRBD1. Trimming removed 0 bases from V and 2 bases from J; junction bases left unmatched: 8. Germline assignment: CDR1 MNHEY and CDR2 SVGEGT. The CDR3 length is 17 residues. As DNA, the CDR3 is TGTGCCAGCAGTTACTCTTTGACAGGGAAACACACAGATACGCAGTATTTT. Amino acid sequence: CASSYSLTGKHTDTQYF.

This chain's CDR3 is CASRTTGSSGYTF. In nucleotides, the CDR3 is TGTGCCAGCAGGACGACAGGGTCTTCTGGCTACACCTTC. The rearrangement links TRBV6-1 to TRBJ1-2, with 7 bases that match TRBD1. The CDR3 runs 13 residues. Germline V gene sequence: CDR1 MNHNS, CDR2 SASEGT. V lost 6 bases and J lost 7; bases outside the gene matches: 8.

The rearrangement joins TRBV7-9 to TRBJ1-4; D remains ambiguous. The V and J ends lost 3 bases and 5 bases respectively, with 10 bases between them. From germline, CDR1 is SEHNR and CDR2 FQNEAQ (reference sequence). CDR3 length equals 14 residues. CDR3 region: CASSLGRQNEKLFF. The CDR3 bases are TGTGCCAGCAGCTTGGGCAGGCAGAATGAAAAACTGTTTTTT.

The sample holds many counts of this clonotype. The chain uses TRBV7-2 and TRBJ2-1; D is perhaps TRBD1 (5 bases). Germline V gene lookup returns CDR1 SGHTA and CDR2 FQGNSA. V was shortened by 5 bases and J by 6 bases, with 23 bases between the two germline ends. The CDR3 is made up of 17 amino acids. Written as DNA, the CDR3 is TGTGCCAGCAGCCCCAAGCTTGAAAGGGGTTTTGGCAATGAGCAGTTCTTC. Its protein product is CASSPKLERGFGNEQFF.

V is TRBV7-6 and J is TRBJ2-1; D is uncertain. Trimming removed 2 bases from V and 10 bases from J, with 9 bases in between. The CDR3 consists of 12 residues. The germline V gene encodes CDR1 SGHVS and CDR2 FNYEAQ. CDR3: CASSLSFGEQFF. In DNA form, the CDR3 reads TGTGCCAGCAGCTTAAGCTTCGGGGAGCAGTTCTTC.

J is TRBJ1-5 and V is TRBV28; the D is unclear. Germline V gene sequence: CDR1 MDHEN, CDR2 SYDVKM. The CDR3 is made up of 14 amino acids. The ends were cut back, 10 bases at V and 0 bases at J, with 13 bases in the middle. The CDR3 is CATTDGYSNQPQHF. As DNA, the CDR3 is TGTGCCACCACGGACGGTTATAGCAATCAGCCCCAGCATTTT.

This clonotype was observed at least ten times. The CDR3 is CASSERGHLLEQYF. CDR3 nucleotides: TGTGCCAGCAGTGAACGGGGACACCTACTCGAGCAGTACTTC. The V and J genes are TRBV2 and TRBJ2-7, with a possible D match to TRBD1 (6 bases). The CDR3 totals 14 residues. The germline V and J ends were trimmed by 2 bases and 6 bases, with 14 bases remaining between them. Germline V gene sequence: CDR1 SNHLY, CDR2 FYNNEI. Full variable domain (remainder filled in from reference TRBV2 and TRBJ2-7): EPEVTQTPSHQVTQMGQEVILRCVPISNHLYFYWYRQILGQKVEFLVSFYNNEISEKSEIFDDQFSVERPDGSNFTLKIRSTKLEDSAMYFCASSERGHLLEQYFGPGTRLTVT.

In its sample, this clonotype was seen many times. The rearrangement joins TRBV12-3 or TRBV12-4 to TRBJ1-1; D is ambiguous. CDR3 length: 13 residues. V dropped 5 bases and J dropped 2 bases, with 9 bases sitting between them. The CDR3 nucleotides are TGTGCCAGCAGTCTCGGATTCAACACTGAAGCTTTCTTT. This gives the protein CASSLGFNTEAFF.

This clonotype was seen a handful of times. The chain couples TRBV7-9 to TRBJ1-2, with D uncertain. V lost 3 bases, J lost 1 base, and 3 bases lay in between. Germline loops: CDR1 SEHNR, CDR2 FQNEAQ (reference sequence). The CDR3 totals 12 residues. The CDR3 DNA is TGTGCCAGCAGCTTGGATAACTATGGCTACACCTTC. The encoded protein is CASSLDNYGYTF.

This clonotype was detected only a few times. CDR3 in amino acids: CASSMMTGGVDSGELFF. Written as DNA, the CDR3 is TGTGCCAGCAGCATGATGACCGGGGGAGTGGACTCCGGGGAGCTGTTTTTT. The chain combines TRBV13 with TRBJ2-2, with a possible D match to TRBD2 (6 bases). CDR3 size: 17 residues. Germline loops: CDR1 PRHDT, CDR2 FYEKMQ (reference sequence). V shed 5 bases and J shed 6 bases, with 22 bases lying between them.

This clonotype was counted only a few times. The chain uses TRBV12-3 or TRBV12-4 and TRBJ2-5, with TRBD2 matching 8 bases. Trimming at V came to 5 bases and at J to 5 bases, leaving 10 bases not matched to a gene. This CDR3 spans 15 amino acids. CDR3 DNA: TGTGCCAGCAGTCGGAGCGGGAGTTTGGGGGAGACCCAGTACTTC. Translated, it gives CASSRSGSLGETQYF.

This clonotype was detected a few times. The chain carries TRBV30 and TRBJ1-4, with D perhaps TRBD1 (6 bases). Germline lookup yields CDR1 GTSNPN and CDR2 SVGIG (reference sequence). The CDR3 has 13 amino acids. V was shortened by 0 bases and J by 7 bases, with 9 bases between the two germline ends. The CDR3, as DNA: TGTGCCTGGAGTGTAAGCAGGGGTGAAAAACTGTTTTTT. Its protein product is CAWSVSRGEKLFF.

In its sample, this clonotype was seen a few times. This chain uses TRBV3-1 with TRBJ1-1; TRBD1 might be the D (5 bases). This CDR3 has 15 amino acids. Trimming took off 1 base at V and 1 base at J, with 10 bases between the two ends. Germline V gives CDR1 LGHDT, CDR2 YNNKEL (reference sequence). CDR3 in amino acids: CASSQGGAGNTEAFF. In nucleotides, the CDR3 is TGTGCCAGCAGCCAAGGGGGCGCAGGGAACACTGAAGCTTTCTTT.

This clonotype appeared many times. At one end the junction does not follow the germline gene, possibly because of a read error. The V call is TRBV7-9, the J call TRBJ1-2; 9 bases fit TRBD1. The CDR3 is 13 amino acids. From germline, CDR1 is SEHNR and CDR2 FQNEAQ (reference sequence). CDR3 nucleotides: TGTGCCAGCATCTTACAGGGGGCAACGGGCTACACCTTC. It codes for CASILQGATGYTF.

The J gene is TRBJ1-1, the V gene TRBV24-1, with TRBD1 as a possible D gene (6 bases). CDR3 size: 11 residues. Germline-derived CDR1 and CDR2 are KGHDR and SFDVKD. The V end lost 9 bases, the J end lost 4 bases, and 8 bases lay between the germline ends. CDR3 in DNA: TGTGCCACCGGCAGGGGCACTGAAGCTTTCTTT. This encodes CATGRGTEAFF.

This clonotype was picked up many times. This chain links TRBV28 with TRBJ1-1, with TRBD1 matching 8 bases. Germline V lookup: CDR1 MDHEN, CDR2 SYDVKM. This CDR3 comprises 14 residues. V lost 3 bases and J lost 4; bases outside the gene matches: 4. CDR3 coding DNA: TGTGCCAGCAGTTTCTCAGGGGGCGGCACTGAAGCTTTCTTT. This gives the protein CASSFSGGGTEAFF.